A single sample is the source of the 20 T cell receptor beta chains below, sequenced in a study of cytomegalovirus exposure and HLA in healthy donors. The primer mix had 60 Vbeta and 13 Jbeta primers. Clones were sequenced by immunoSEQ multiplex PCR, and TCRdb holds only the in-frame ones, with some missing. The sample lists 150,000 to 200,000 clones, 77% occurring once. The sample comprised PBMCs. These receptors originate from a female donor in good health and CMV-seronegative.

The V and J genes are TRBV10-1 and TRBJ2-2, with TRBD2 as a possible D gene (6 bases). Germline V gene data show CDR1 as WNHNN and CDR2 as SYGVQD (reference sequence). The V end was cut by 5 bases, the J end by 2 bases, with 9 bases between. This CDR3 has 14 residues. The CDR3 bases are TGCGCCAGCAGTTCGGGACTTAACACCGGGGAGCTGTTTTTT. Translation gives CASSSGLNTGELFF.

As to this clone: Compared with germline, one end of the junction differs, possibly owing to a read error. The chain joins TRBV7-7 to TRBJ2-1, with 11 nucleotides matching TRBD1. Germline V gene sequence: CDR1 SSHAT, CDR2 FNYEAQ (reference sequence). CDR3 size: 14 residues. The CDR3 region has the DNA TGTGCTAGCAGCCCGGGACAGGGGGGAAATGAGCAGTTCTTC. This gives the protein CASSPGQGGNEQFF.

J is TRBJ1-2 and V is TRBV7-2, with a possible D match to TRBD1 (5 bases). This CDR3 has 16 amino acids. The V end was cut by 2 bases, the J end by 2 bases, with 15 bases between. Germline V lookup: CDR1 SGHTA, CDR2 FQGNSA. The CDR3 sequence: CASSLMGRAGNYGYTF. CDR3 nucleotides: TGTGCCAGCAGCTTAATGGGCCGGGCAGGGAACTATGGCTACACCTTC.

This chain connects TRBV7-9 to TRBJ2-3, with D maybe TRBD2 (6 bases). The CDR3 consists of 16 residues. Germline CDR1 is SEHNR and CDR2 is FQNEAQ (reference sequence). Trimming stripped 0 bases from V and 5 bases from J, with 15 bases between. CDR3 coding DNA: TGTGCCAGCAGCTTAGCCGGTACTAGCCGGAAAGATACGCAGTATTTT. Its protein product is CASSLAGTSRKDTQYF. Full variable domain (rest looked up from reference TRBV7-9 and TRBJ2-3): DTGVSQNPRHKITKRGQNVTFRCDPISEHNRLYWYRQTLGQGPEFLTYFQNEAQLEKSRLLSDRFSAERPKGSFSTLEIQRTEQGDSAMYLCASSLAGTSRKDTQYFGPGTRLTVL.

CDR3 loop: CASSFGSQETTF. In nucleotides, the CDR3 is TGTGCCAGCAGCTTTGGTAGTCAGGAAACCACCTTC. The chain employs TRBV5-6 and TRBJ1-2; D unresolved. CDR3 length: 12 amino acids. V lost 2 bases to trimming and J lost 13 bases, with 15 bases between them. Germline V gene sequence: CDR1 SGHDT, CDR2 YYEEEE.

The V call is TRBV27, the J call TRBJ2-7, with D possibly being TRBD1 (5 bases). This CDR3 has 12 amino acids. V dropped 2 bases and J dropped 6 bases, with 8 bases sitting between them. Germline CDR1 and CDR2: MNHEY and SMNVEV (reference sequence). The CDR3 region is CASSLTGFEQYF. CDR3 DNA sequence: TGTGCCAGCAGTTTAACAGGCTTCGAGCAGTACTTC.

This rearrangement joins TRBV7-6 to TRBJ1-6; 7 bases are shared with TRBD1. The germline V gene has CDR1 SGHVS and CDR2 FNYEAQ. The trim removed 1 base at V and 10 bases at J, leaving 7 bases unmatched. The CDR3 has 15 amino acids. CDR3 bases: TGTGCCAGCAGCTTAGAGGGGGCTGGCCAATCACCCCTCCACTTT. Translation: CASSLEGAGQSPLHF.

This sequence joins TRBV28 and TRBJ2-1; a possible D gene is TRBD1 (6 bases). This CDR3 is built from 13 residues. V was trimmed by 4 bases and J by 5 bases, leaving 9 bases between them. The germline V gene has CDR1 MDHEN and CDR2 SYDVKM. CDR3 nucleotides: TGTGCCAGCAGTTCCGACAGGAACAATGAGCAGTTCTTC. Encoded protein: CASSSDRNNEQFF.

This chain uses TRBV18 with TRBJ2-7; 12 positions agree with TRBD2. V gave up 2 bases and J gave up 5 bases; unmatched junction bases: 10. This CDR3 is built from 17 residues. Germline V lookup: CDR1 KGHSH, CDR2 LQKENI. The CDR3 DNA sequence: TGTGCCAGCTCACCATCGCTAGCGGGAGGGCCTGGGCACGAGCAGTACTTC. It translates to CASSPSLAGGPGHEQYF.

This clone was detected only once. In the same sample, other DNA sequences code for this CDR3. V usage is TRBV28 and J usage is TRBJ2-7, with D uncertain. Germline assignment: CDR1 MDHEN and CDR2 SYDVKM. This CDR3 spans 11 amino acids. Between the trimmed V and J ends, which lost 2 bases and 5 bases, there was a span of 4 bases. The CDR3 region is CASSLRDEQYF. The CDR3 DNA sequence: TGTGCCAGCAGTTTACGGGACGAGCAGTACTTC.

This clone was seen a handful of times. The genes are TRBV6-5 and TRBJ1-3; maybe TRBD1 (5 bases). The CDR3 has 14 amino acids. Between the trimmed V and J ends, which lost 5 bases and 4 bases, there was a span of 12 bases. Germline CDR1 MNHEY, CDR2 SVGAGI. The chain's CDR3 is CASSVQGSGNTIYF. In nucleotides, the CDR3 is TGTGCCAGCAGTGTTCAGGGATCCGGAAACACCATATATTTT.

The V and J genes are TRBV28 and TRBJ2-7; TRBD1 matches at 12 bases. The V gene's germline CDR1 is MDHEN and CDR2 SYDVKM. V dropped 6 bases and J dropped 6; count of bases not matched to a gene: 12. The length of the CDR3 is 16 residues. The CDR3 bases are TGTGCCAGCAGCTCCCTTGGGACAGGGGGCCGGGGCGAGCAGTACTTC. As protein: CASSSLGTGGRGEQYF.

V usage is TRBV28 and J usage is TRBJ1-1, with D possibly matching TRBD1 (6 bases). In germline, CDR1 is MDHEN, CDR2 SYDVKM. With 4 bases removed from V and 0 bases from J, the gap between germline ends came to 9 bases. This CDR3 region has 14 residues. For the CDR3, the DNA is TGTGCCAGCAGTTCCCCAGGGGTGAACACTGAAGCTTTCTTT. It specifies CASSSPGVNTEAFF.

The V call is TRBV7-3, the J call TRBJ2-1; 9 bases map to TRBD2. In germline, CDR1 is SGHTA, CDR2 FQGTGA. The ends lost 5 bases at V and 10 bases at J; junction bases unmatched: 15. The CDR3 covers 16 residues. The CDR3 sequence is CASSQAPAGGLGEQFF. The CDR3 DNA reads TGTGCCAGCAGCCAAGCCCCCGCGGGGGGGCTCGGGGAGCAGTTCTTC.

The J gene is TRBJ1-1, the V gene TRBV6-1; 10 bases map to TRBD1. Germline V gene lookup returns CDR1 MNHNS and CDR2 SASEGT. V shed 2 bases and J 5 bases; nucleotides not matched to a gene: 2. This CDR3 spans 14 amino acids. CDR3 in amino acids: CASSERDRGTEAFF. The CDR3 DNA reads TGTGCCAGCAGTGAAAGGGACAGGGGAACTGAAGCTTTCTTT.

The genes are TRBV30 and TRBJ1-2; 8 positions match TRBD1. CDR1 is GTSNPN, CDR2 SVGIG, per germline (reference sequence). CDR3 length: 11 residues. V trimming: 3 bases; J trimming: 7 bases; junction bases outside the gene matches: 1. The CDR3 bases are TGTGCCTGGAGGGACAGGGCTGGCTACACCTTC. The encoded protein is CAWRDRAGYTF.

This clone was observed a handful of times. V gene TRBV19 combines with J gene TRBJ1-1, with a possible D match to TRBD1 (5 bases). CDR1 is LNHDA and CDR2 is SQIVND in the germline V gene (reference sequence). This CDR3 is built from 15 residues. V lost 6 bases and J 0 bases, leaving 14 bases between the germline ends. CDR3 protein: CASSQGSLLNTEAFF. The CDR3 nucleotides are TGTGCCAGTAGCCAGGGTTCTCTCTTGAACACTGAAGCTTTCTTT.

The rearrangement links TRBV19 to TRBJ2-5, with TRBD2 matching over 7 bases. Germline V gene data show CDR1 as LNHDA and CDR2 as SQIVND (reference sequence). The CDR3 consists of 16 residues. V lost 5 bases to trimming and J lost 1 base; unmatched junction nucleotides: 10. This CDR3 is CASSYRAGLVQETQYF. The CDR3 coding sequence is TGTGCCAGTAGTTATCGAGCGGGGTTGGTCCAAGAGACCCAGTACTTC.

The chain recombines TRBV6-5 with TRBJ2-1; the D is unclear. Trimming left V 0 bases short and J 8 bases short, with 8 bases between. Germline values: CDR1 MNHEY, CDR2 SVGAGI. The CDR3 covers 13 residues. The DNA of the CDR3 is TGTGCCAGCAGTTACTCGTATGCAGATGAGCAGTTCTTC. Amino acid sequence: CASSYSYADEQFF.

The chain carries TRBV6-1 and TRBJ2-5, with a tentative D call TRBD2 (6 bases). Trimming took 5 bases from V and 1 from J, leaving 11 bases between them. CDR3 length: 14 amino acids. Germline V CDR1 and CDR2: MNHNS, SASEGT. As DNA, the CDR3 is TGTGCCAGCAGTTGGCGGGACGGCCAAGAGACCCAGTACTTC. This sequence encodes CASSWRDGQETQYF.